The clone carrying this T cell receptor (beta chain) was seen a handful of times. V lost 0 bases and J lost 4, with 12 bases in between. From germline, CDR1 is KGHSH and CDR2 LQKENI. The CDR3 has 16 amino acids. TCRdb passed the 5' RACE reads through MiXCR, listing each CDR3 protein once. This sample has fewer than 900,000 distinct CDR3 sequences; 18% occur once, and the top ten carry around 13%. These data are taken from a study of identical twins. This sample was also put to use in a study of T cells expressing NK-cell markers.

The receptor comes from a woman aged 18-35 years in good health. This chain joins TRBV18 and TRBJ2-2; D gene ambiguous. The sequenced sample was PBMCs. Here the CDR3 reads CASSPPSSQITGELFF. CDR3 DNA: TGTGCCAGCTCACCACCGTCATCCCAGATCACCGGGGAGCTGTTTTTT.